The 27 T cell receptor beta chains below come from one sample, sequenced in a study of identical twins. TCRdb re-derived calls from the 5' RACE reads in MiXCR, one entry per CDR3 protein. The data contain roughly 710,000 distinct CDR3 sequences, around 6% of them singletons. Material for sequencing was naive T cells sorted from blood. Every receptor here comes from a man aged 18 to 29 in good health.

The chain recombines TRBV20-1 with TRBJ1-6; 7 bases fit TRBD1. The CDR3 covers 13 residues. CDR1 DFQATT and CDR2 SNEGSKA come from the germline V gene (reference sequence). With 7 bases clipped from V and 3 bases from J, the junction kept 3 bases outside the gene matches. In nucleotides, the CDR3 is TGCAGTGGATACAGGGGCTATAATTCACCCCTCCACTTT. Its protein is CSGYRGYNSPLHF.

This clonotype was detected ten times or more. This chain connects TRBV28 to TRBJ1-4; TRBD1 agrees at 7 bases. CDR3 length equals 12 residues. V lost 5 bases and J lost 10; bases outside the gene matches: 4. Looked up from germline, CDR1 is MDHEN and CDR2 is SYDVKM. CDR3 in DNA: TGTGCCAGCAGTCTTACAGGGGCAAAACTGTTTTTT. It is translated as CASSLTGAKLFF.

This chain uses TRBV12-3 or TRBV12-4 with TRBJ1-5; D not certain. The length of the CDR3 is 14 residues. V dropped 3 bases and J dropped 5 bases, with 11 bases sitting between them. The CDR3: CASSLSRQDQPQHF. The CDR3, as DNA: TGTGCCAGCAGTTTGAGCCGCCAAGATCAGCCCCAGCATTTT.

This clonotype was detected many times. The rearrangement links TRBV6-5 to TRBJ2-7; D is possibly TRBD1 or TRBD2 (6 bases each). The CDR3 totals 13 residues. The germline V gene encodes CDR1 MNHEY and CDR2 SVGAGI. V lost 4 bases, J lost 6 bases, and 13 bases lay in between. The CDR3 reads CASSSTQGLEQYF. CDR3 DNA: TGTGCCAGCAGTTCCACACAGGGACTCGAGCAGTACTTC.

Regarding this clonotype: This CDR3 fails to terminate in the conserved phenylalanine or tryptophan, so it likely reflects a read error. The V call is TRBV5-1, the J call TRBJ2-6; D not resolved. The CDR3 covers 14 residues. Germline CDR1 is SGHRS and CDR2 is YFSETQ. Trimming removed 2 bases at V and 0 bases at J, with 3 bases between. CDR3 sequence: CASSFLSGANVLTK. The CDR3, as DNA: TGCGCCAGCAGCTTTCTCTCTGGGGCCAACGTCCTGACTAAA.

This clonotype was detected ten times or more. This chain connects TRBV9 to TRBJ1-1; D is undetermined. Germline V lookup: CDR1 SGDLS, CDR2 YYNGEE. This CDR3 has 12 amino acids. The V end was cut by 0 bases, the J end by 3 bases, with 3 bases between. The CDR3 loop is CASSVEDTEAFF. The DNA of the CDR3 is TGTGCCAGCAGCGTAGAGGACACTGAAGCTTTCTTT.

This clonotype was counted many times. The J gene is TRBJ2-1, the V gene TRBV5-1, with D perhaps TRBD2 (6 bases). Germline-derived CDR1 and CDR2 are SGHRS and YFSETQ. This CDR3 has 15 residues. V was pared by 7 bases and J by 5 bases, with 19 bases between. The CDR3 bases are TGCGCCAGCGATTCTGGCGGCGGGAATCACAATGAGCAGTTCTTC. It yields the protein CASDSGGGNHNEQFF.

The table lists this clonotype with a few counts. The V call is TRBV15, the J call TRBJ2-3, with a tentative D call TRBD2 (6 bases). There are 16 residues in the CDR3. Germline-derived CDR1 and CDR2 are LNHNV and YYDKDF (reference sequence). V dropped 1 base and J dropped 3 bases, with 14 bases sitting between them. The CDR3 bases are TGTGCCACCAGCAGAGCGGGAGAGGAGCGTACAGATACGCAGTATTTT. This gives the protein CATSRAGEERTDTQYF.

This clonotype was seen a few times. V and J are TRBV7-9 and TRBJ2-7; a weak D match, TRBD1 (5 bases). V lost 0 bases and J lost 2, with 5 bases in between. CDR3 size: 13 residues. The V gene's germline CDR1 is SEHNR and CDR2 FQNEAQ (reference sequence). In nucleotides, the CDR3 is TGTGCCAGCAGCTTAGCGGGGCCCTACGAGCAGTACGTC. This codes for CASSLAGPYEQYV.

The rearrangement links TRBV5-5 to TRBJ2-6, with D uncertain. The length of the CDR3 is 15 residues. Germline CDR1 reads SGHKS; CDR2 reads YYEKEE (reference sequence). V was cut by 2 bases and J by 0 bases, with 6 bases left in between. Here the CDR3 reads CASSFVVSGANVLTF. The CDR3 DNA is TGTGCCAGCAGCTTCGTGGTCTCTGGGGCCAACGTCCTGACTTTC.

This clonotype has ten or more counts. In nucleotides, the CDR3 is TGTGCCAGTCCCCGGCCGGGACACCCGTACAATGAGCAGTTCTTC. Translating it yields CASPRPGHPYNEQFF. The chain carries TRBV18 and TRBJ2-1; D possibly corresponds to TRBD1 (6 bases). From germline, CDR1 is KGHSH and CDR2 LQKENI. The CDR3 runs 15 residues. The V end lost 9 bases, the J end lost 4 bases, and 19 bases lay between the germline ends.

This clonotype was seen many times. This chain joins TRBV20-1 and TRBJ1-5; D is unresolved. CDR3 length: 15 residues. V shed 3 bases and J shed 1 base, with 13 bases lying between them. The germline V gene has CDR1 DFQATT and CDR2 SNEGSKA (reference sequence). DNA of the CDR3: TGCAGTGCTAGTCCCCCTCTGGCCAGCAATCAGCCCCAGCATTTT. It translates to CSASPPLASNQPQHF.

At least ten counts were recorded for this clonotype. This chain links TRBV9 with TRBJ2-3; D is tentatively TRBD1 or TRBD2 (5 bases each). V lost 1 base, J lost 2 bases, and 11 bases lay in between. CDR3 length: 15 amino acids. The germline V gene has CDR1 SGDLS and CDR2 YYNGEE. CDR3 in amino acids: CASSVFVGDTDTQYF. The CDR3 DNA reads TGTGCCAGCAGCGTATTCGTGGGGGACACAGATACGCAGTATTTT.

This clonotype was observed at least ten times. V gene TRBV5-1 combines with J gene TRBJ2-3, with D tentatively TRBD2 (6 bases). Germline V lookup: CDR1 SGHRS, CDR2 YFSETQ. The CDR3 contains 16 residues. V lost 2 bases and J 6 bases, leaving 19 bases between the germline ends. CDR3 sequence reads: CASSLVVSGTSDTQYF. The DNA of the CDR3 is TGCGCCAGCAGCTTAGTTGTTAGCGGAACTTCGGATACGCAGTATTTT.

Concerning this clonotype: Given a much more abundant clone one base away, this may be a read error. Because the CDR3 is missing its conserved closing phenylalanine or tryptophan, this is likely a read error. The V call is TRBV12-3 or TRBV12-4, the J call TRBJ2-1, with D perhaps TRBD2 (5 bases). The V end was cut by 7 bases, the J end by 4 bases, with 14 bases between. The CDR3 extends over 14 amino acids. CDR3 in amino acids: CASTETGGYNEQFS. CDR3 sequence (DNA): TGTGCCAGCACTGAAACGGGCGGGTACAATGAGCAGTTCTCC.

This clonotype was observed at least ten times. The chain combines TRBV3-1 with TRBJ2-1; 8 bases map to TRBD2. Trimming at V came to 1 base and at J to 4 bases, leaving 9 bases not matched to a gene. Germline V lookup: CDR1 LGHDT, CDR2 YNNKEL (reference sequence). The CDR3 covers 17 residues. The CDR3 coding sequence is TGTGCCAGCAGCCAAGCAGTTGCCGGGACTAGATACAATGAGCAGTTCTTC. It translates to CASSQAVAGTRYNEQFF.

This clonotype was seen many times. The genes are TRBV5-1 and TRBJ2-3; tentative D call: TRBD2 (5 bases). Per the germline V gene, CDR1 is SGHRS and CDR2 is YFSETQ. Trimming shortened V by 4 bases and J by 0 bases, and 12 bases separated the two germline ends. This CDR3 contains 15 residues. The CDR3: CASSLSGDSTDTQYF. CDR3 nucleotides: TGCGCCAGCAGCCTCTCCGGGGATAGCACAGATACGCAGTATTTT.

This clonotype was detected only a few times. The chain uses TRBV7-2 and TRBJ1-5, with 7 bases fitting TRBD1. The CDR3 has 15 residues. V lost 1 base, J lost 8 bases, and 8 bases stayed unmatched. Germline CDR1 reads SGHTA; CDR2 reads FQGNSA. The CDR3 nucleotides are TGTGCCAGCAGCTTAGACGTCCAGGGGGGGAAGCCCCAGCATTTT. It translates to CASSLDVQGGKPQHF. Drawing the rest from reference TRBV7-2 and TRBJ1-5, the complete variable domain is GAGVSQSPSNKVTEKGKDVELRCDPISGHTALYWYRQSLGQGLEFLIYFQGNSAPDKSGLPSDRFSAERTGGSVSTLTIQRTQQEDSAVYLCASSLDVQGGKPQHFGDGTRLSIL.

The sample holds many counts of this clonotype. The chain uses TRBV20-1 and TRBJ1-1; 9 nucleotides agree with TRBD1. The germline V gene encodes CDR1 DFQATT and CDR2 SNEGSKA (reference sequence). The CDR3 is 16 residues long. V dropped 6 bases and J dropped 1; count of bases not matched to a gene: 12. In DNA form, the CDR3 reads TGCAGTGCCAATGAGCCCGGGACAGGGTCGAACACTGAAGCTTTCTTT. Protein: CSANEPGTGSNTEAFF.

There are many counts of this clonotype. This chain uses TRBV10-2 with TRBJ1-1, with a weak D call TRBD1 (5 bases). The CDR3 covers 13 residues. Per the germline V gene, CDR1 is WSHSY and CDR2 is SAAADI. The germline V and J ends were trimmed by 5 bases and 1 base, with 8 bases remaining between them. The CDR3 spells CASSWDGNTEAFF. The CDR3 nucleotides read TGCGCCAGCAGTTGGGACGGGAACACTGAAGCTTTCTTT.

The V call is TRBV7-2, the J call TRBJ2-1, with D possibly called TRBD1 or TRBD2 (5 bases each). Trimming removed 2 bases from V and 10 bases from J, with 9 bases in between. This CDR3 region has 12 residues. CDR1 and CDR2 from the germline V gene are SGHTA and FQGNSA. DNA for the CDR3: TGTGCCAGCAGCTTACCGGGGCCGGAGCAGTTCTTC. This translates into CASSLPGPEQFF. Based on the CDR3 plus reference TRBV7-2 and TRBJ2-1, the full variable domain is GAGVSQSPSNKVTEKGKDVELRCDPISGHTALYWYRQSLGQGLEFLIYFQGNSAPDKSGLPSDRFSAERTGGSVSTLTIQRTQQEDSAVYLCASSLPGPEQFFGPGTRLTVL.

The chain employs TRBV5-4 and TRBJ2-2; TRBD2 aligns across 7 bases. This CDR3 has 16 amino acids. Unmatched junction bases numbered 12, after V lost 3 bases and J lost 7 bases. The germline CDR1 and CDR2 sequences are SGHNT and YYREEE (reference sequence). CDR3 region: CASSSWSGTINGELFF. CDR3 nucleotide sequence: TGTGCCAGCAGCTCCTGGAGCGGGACGATTAACGGGGAGCTGTTTTTT.

The table lists this clonotype with a few counts. The chain uses TRBV30 and TRBJ2-1, with unresolved D. This CDR3 spans 13 amino acids. Germline CDR1 reads GTSNPN; CDR2 reads SVGIG (reference sequence). V lost 0 bases and J 3 bases, leaving 6 bases between the germline ends. For the CDR3, the DNA is TGTGCCTGGAGTGTACTCTTCTACAATGAGCAGTTCTTC. Translation: CAWSVLFYNEQFF.

This rearrangement joins TRBV6-1 to TRBJ2-3; 8 bases are shared with TRBD2. The germline gives CDR1 MNHNS, CDR2 SASEGT. The CDR3 is 13 residues long. V trimming: 6 bases; J trimming: 8 bases; junction bases outside the gene matches: 7. CDR3 in DNA: TGTGCCAGCAGACCGGGACTAGAGGTTACGCAGTATTTT. Its protein is CASRPGLEVTQYF.

There are a few counts of this clonotype. The chain recombines TRBV7-8 with TRBJ2-7; 9 bases align to TRBD2. The germline gives CDR1 SGHVS, CDR2 FQNEAQ. V lost 1 base and J lost 3; bases outside the gene matches: 4. CDR3 length: 15 residues. CDR3 DNA: TGTGCCAGCAGCTTAGGCGGGACTAGCCGCTACGAGCAGTACGTC. It is translated as CASSLGGTSRYEQYV.

This CDR3 reads CASSTEVHTGELFF. Written as DNA, the CDR3 is TGTGCCAGCAGTACGGAGGTTCACACCGGGGAGCTGTTTTTT. The rearrangement uses TRBV12-3 or TRBV12-4 and TRBJ2-2; tentative D call: TRBD2 (5 bases). V dropped 5 bases and J dropped 3 bases, with 10 bases sitting between them. The CDR3 has 14 amino acids.

This clonotype was detected only a few times. The chain has TRBV24-1 and TRBJ2-5; 7 nucleotides match TRBD2. This CDR3 comprises 15 residues. With V trimmed by 4 bases and J by 2 bases, 6 bases remained unmatched. Germline lookup yields CDR1 KGHDR and CDR2 SFDVKD. The CDR3 DNA reads TGTGCCACCAGTGACCCCGGACTAGATCAAGAGACCCAGTACTTC. As protein: CATSDPGLDQETQYF.